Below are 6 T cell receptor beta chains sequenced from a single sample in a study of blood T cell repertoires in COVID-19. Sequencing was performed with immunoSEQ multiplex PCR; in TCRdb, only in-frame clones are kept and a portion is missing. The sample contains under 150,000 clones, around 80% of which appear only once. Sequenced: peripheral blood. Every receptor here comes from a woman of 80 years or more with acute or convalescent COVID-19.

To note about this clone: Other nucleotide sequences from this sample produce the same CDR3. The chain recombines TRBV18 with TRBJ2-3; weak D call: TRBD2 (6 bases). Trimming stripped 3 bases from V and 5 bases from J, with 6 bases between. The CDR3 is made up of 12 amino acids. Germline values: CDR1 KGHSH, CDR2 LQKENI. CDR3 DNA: TGTGCCAGCTCACCGGGGGGAGATACGCAGTATTTT. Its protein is CASSPGGDTQYF. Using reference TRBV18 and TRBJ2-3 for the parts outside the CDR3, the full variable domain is NAGVMQNPRHLVRRRGQEARLRCSPMKGHSHVYWYRQLPEEGLKFMVYLQKENIIDESGMPKERFSAEFPKEGPSILRIQQVVRGDSAAYFCASSPGGDTQYFGPGTRLTVL.

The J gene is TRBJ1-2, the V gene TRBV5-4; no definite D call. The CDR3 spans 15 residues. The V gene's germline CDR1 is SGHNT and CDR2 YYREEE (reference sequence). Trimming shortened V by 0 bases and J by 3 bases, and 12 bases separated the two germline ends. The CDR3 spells CASSLAGESYYGYTF. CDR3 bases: TGTGCCAGCAGCTTGGCAGGCGAGAGTTACTATGGCTACACCTTC.

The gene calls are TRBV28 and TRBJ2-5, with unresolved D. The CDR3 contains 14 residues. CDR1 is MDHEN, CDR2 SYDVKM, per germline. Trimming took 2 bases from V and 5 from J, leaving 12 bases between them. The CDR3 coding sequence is TGTGCCAGCAGTTTACCCCAGGCTCTGGAGACCCAGTACTTC. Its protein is CASSLPQALETQYF.

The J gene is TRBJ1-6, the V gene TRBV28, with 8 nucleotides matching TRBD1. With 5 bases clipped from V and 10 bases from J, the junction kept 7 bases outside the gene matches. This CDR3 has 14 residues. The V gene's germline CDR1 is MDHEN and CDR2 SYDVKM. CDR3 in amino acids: CASSLGQANSPLHF. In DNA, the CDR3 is TGTGCCAGCAGTCTGGGACAGGCTAACTCACCCCTCCACTTT.

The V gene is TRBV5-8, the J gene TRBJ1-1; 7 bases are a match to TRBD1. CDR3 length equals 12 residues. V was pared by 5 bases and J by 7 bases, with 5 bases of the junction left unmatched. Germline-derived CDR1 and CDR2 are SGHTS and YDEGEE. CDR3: CASRLDRVEAFF. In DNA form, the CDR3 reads TGTGCCAGCAGACTCGACAGGGTTGAAGCTTTCTTT.

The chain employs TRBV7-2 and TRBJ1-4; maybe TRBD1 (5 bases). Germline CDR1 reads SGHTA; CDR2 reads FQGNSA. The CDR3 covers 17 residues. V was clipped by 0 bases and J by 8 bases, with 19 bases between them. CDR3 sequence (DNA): TGTGCCAGCAGCTTAGCTGCCCGGCGGGGGGATGAGGAAAAACTGTTTTTT. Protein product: CASSLAARRGDEEKLFF.